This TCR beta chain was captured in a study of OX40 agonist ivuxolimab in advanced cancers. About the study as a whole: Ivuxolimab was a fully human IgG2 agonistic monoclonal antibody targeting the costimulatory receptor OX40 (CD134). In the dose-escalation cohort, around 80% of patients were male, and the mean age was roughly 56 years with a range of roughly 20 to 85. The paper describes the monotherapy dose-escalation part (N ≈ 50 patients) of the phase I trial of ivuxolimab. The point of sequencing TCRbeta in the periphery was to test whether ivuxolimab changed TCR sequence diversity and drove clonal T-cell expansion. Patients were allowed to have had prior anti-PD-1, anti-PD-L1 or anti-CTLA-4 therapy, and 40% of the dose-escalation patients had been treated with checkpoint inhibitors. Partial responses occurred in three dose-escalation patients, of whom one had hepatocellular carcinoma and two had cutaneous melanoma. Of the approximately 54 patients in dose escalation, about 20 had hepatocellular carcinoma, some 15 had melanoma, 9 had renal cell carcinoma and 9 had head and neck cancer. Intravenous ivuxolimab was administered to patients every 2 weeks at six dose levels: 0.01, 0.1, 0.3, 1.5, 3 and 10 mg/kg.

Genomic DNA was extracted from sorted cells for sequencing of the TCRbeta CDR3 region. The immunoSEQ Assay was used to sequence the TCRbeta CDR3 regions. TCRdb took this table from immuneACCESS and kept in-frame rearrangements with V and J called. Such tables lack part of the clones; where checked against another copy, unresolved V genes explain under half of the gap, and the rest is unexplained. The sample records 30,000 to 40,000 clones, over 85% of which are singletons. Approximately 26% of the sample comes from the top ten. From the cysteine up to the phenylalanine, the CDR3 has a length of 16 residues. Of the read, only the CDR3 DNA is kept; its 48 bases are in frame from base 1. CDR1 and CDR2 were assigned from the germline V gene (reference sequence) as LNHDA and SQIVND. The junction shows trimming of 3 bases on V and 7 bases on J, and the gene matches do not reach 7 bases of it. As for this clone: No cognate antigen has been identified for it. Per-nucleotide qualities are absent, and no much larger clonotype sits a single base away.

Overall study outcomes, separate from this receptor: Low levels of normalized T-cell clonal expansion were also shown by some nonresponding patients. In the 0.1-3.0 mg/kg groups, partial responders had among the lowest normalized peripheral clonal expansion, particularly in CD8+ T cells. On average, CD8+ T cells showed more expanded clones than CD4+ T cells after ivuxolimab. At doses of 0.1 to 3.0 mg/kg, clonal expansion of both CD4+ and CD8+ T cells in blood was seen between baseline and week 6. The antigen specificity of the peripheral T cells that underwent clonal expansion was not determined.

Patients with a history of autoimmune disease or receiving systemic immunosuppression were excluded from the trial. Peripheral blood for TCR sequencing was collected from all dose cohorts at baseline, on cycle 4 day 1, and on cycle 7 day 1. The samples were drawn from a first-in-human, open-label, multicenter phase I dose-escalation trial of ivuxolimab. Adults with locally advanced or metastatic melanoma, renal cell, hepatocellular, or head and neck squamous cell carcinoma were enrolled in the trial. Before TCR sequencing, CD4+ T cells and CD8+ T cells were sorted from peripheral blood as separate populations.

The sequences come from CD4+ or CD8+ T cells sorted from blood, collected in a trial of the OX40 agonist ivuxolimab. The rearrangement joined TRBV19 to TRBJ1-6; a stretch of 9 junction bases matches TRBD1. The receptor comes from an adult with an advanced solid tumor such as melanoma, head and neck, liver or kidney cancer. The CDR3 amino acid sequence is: CASSIYQGQGNSPLHF. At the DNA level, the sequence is TGTGCCAGTAGTATCTATCAGGGACAGGGCAATTCACCCCTCCACTTT.